The 18 T cell receptor beta chains below come from one sample, sequenced in a study of shared clonotypes between healthy human individuals. Method: immunoSEQ multiplex PCR; TCRdb's copy keeps in-frame clones and lacks some. The sample holds over 800,000 clones, nearly 95% seen once. Terminally differentiated effector memory CD45RA+ cells were left out of the naive CD8 fraction, which was CD45RO-negative and positively selected for CCR7. The specimen was naive CD8+ T cells sorted from blood. The receptors come from a man aged 30 to 39 in good health.

CDR3 DNA sequence: TGTGCCAGCAGTGAATCGCGGGAGACCCAGTACTTC. This translates into CASSESRETQYF. The chain has TRBV25-1 and TRBJ2-5; unclear D gene. The length of the CDR3 is 12 residues. Germline CDR1 is MGHDK and CDR2 is SYGVNS. V was trimmed by 1 base and J by 5 bases, leaving 5 bases between them.

The chain joins TRBV7-9 to TRBJ2-7, with 10 bases that match TRBD1. The ends lost 2 bases at V and 5 bases at J; junction bases unmatched: 6. CDR3 size: 15 residues. Germline values: CDR1 SEHNR, CDR2 FQNEAQ (reference sequence). CDR3 region: CASSLFGTGVNEQYF. The DNA of the CDR3 is TGTGCCAGCAGCTTATTTGGGACAGGGGTCAACGAGCAGTACTTC.

There are a few counts of this clone. This chain connects TRBV27 to TRBJ2-7; 9 bases fit TRBD1. Unmatched junction bases numbered 8, after V lost 3 bases and J lost 5 bases. CDR1 and CDR2 (germline): MNHEY, SMNVEV (reference sequence). CDR3 length equals 15 residues. The CDR3: CASSFTWDRANEQYF. The CDR3 DNA reads as TGTGCCAGCAGTTTCACCTGGGACAGGGCTAACGAGCAGTACTTC.

The V call is TRBV2, the J call TRBJ1-1; the D gene is possibly TRBD1 (6 bases). Germline V lookup: CDR1 SNHLY, CDR2 FYNNEI. The CDR3 is 12 amino acids. The V end lost 9 bases, the J end lost 4 bases, and 12 bases lay between the germline ends. In DNA, the CDR3 is TGTGCCAGTCTGGACAGTGGCACTGAAGCTTTCTTT. Translated: CASLDSGTEAFF.

The J gene is TRBJ2-7, the V gene TRBV27, with D uncertain. This CDR3 is 14 amino acids long. Per germline, CDR1 MNHEY and CDR2 SMNVEV (reference sequence). Deletions cut 3 bases from V and 3 bases from J, with 12 bases between. CDR3 in amino acids: CASSLSGPVYEQYF. The CDR3 DNA follows: TGTGCCAGCAGTTTGTCCGGGCCCGTCTACGAGCAGTACTTC.

The chain uses TRBV10-3 and TRBJ1-1; 7 bases are a match to TRBD1. Trimming took 5 bases from V and 0 from J; bases not matched to a gene: 15. Looked up from germline, CDR1 is ENHRY and CDR2 is SYGVKD. The CDR3 is 18 residues long. The CDR3 here is CAISFQRGRGHMNTEAFF. For the CDR3, the DNA is TGTGCCATCAGTTTCCAAAGGGGGCGCGGACACATGAACACTGAAGCTTTCTTT.

This chain joins TRBV15 and TRBJ2-1; TRBD2 agrees at 13 bases. CDR1 is LNHNV and CDR2 is YYDKDF in the germline V gene (reference sequence). Trimming cost V 0 bases and J 15 bases; bases outside gene matches: 8. The CDR3 consists of 15 residues. CDR3: CATSRELAGGPVMFF. For the CDR3, the DNA is TGTGCCACCAGCAGAGAACTAGCGGGAGGGCCTGTTATGTTCTTC. Full variable domain (missing parts from reference TRBV15 and TRBJ2-1): DAMVIQNPRYQVTQFGKPVTLSCSQTLNHNVMYWYQQKSSQAPKLLFHYYDKDFNNEADTPDNFQSRRPNTSFCFLDIRSPGLGDTAMYLCATSRELAGGPVMFFGPGTRLTVL.

This clone was seen once. The chain uses TRBV4-3 and TRBJ2-1; D may correspond to TRBD1 or TRBD2 (7 bases each). The germline V gene encodes CDR1 LGHNA and CDR2 YSLEER. The CDR3 is 16 residues long. V was pared by 0 bases and J by 6 bases, with 15 bases between. This chain's CDR3 is CASSQDLTGEGNEQFF. CDR3 nucleotides: TGCGCCAGCAGCCAAGATCTTACAGGGGAGGGCAATGAGCAGTTCTTC.

J is TRBJ2-7 and V is TRBV4-3; TRBD1 matches 10 bases. V was pared by 3 bases and J by 4 bases, with 3 bases of the junction left unmatched. Germline CDR1 LGHNA, CDR2 YSLEER. The CDR3 consists of 14 residues. CDR3 bases: TGCGCCAGCAGCCACCGGGACAGGGGATACGAGCAGTACTTC. This encodes CASSHRDRGYEQYF.

The chain uses TRBV19 and TRBJ1-1; D call uncertain. Germline CDR1 and CDR2: LNHDA and SQIVND (reference sequence). CDR3 length: 12 amino acids. V shed 5 bases and J shed 6 bases, with 10 bases lying between them. CDR3 nucleotide sequence: TGTGCCAGTAGTGATAACGACGCTGAAGCTTTCTTT. Its translation: CASSDNDAEAFF.

The rearrangement uses TRBV7-9 and TRBJ1-4; D is ambiguous. Deletions cut 5 bases from V and 4 bases from J, with 11 bases between. Per germline, CDR1 SEHNR and CDR2 FQNEAQ (reference sequence). The CDR3 consists of 14 residues. CDR3 DNA sequence: TGTGCCAGCAGCCAAGGACGGATTAATGAAAAACTGTTTTTT. Protein sequence: CASSQGRINEKLFF.

V usage is TRBV28 and J usage is TRBJ2-1; perhaps D is TRBD1 or TRBD2 (5 bases each). This CDR3 has 14 amino acids. The germline gives CDR1 MDHEN, CDR2 SYDVKM. V shed 7 bases and J shed 7 bases, with 17 bases lying between them. CDR3 sequence: CASTIPGRRNEQFF. In DNA, the CDR3 is TGTGCCAGCACTATCCCGGGACGGCGGAATGAGCAGTTCTTC.

This clone was counted once. This chain links TRBV4-1 with TRBJ2-7; D call uncertain. The CDR3 is 15 residues long. CDR1 is MGHRA and CDR2 is YSYEKL in the germline V gene. Trimming removed 1 base from V and 2 bases from J, with 12 bases in between. CDR3 DNA: TGCGCCAGCAGCCAAGTGGCCAGCCTAACCTACGAGCAGTACTTC. Protein sequence: CASSQVASLTYEQYF.

The rearrangement uses TRBV6-1 and TRBJ2-3; no definite D call. There are 17 residues in the CDR3. Germline V gives CDR1 MNHNS, CDR2 SASEGT. Trimming removed 2 bases at V and 2 bases at J, with 17 bases between. The CDR3 DNA reads as TGTGCCAGCAGTGAATCCCGTTTTCCCCGAATCACAGATACGCAGTATTTT. It is translated as CASSESRFPRITDTQYF.

CDR3: CASRGVVDTEAFF. CDR3 in DNA: TGTGCCAGCCGCGGGGTAGTGGACACTGAAGCTTTCTTT. The chain is built from TRBV9 and TRBJ1-1; no definite D call. The V and J ends lost 7 bases and 3 bases respectively, with 13 bases between them. Germline V CDR1 and CDR2: SGDLS, YYNGEE. This CDR3 region has 13 residues.

This chain joins TRBV4-2 and TRBJ2-7; no firm D call. V was cut by 5 bases and J by 3 bases, with 8 bases left in between. Per the germline V gene, CDR1 is LGHNA and CDR2 is YNFKEQ. The CDR3 length is 12 residues. The CDR3 coding sequence is TGTGCCAGCAGCTTGCCGAACTACGAGCAGTACTTC. Translation gives CASSLPNYEQYF.

CDR3 loop: CASSQVGGSGELFF. CDR3 in DNA: TGTGCCAGCAGCCAAGTCGGGGGAAGCGGGGAGCTGTTTTTT. This chain links TRBV4-2 with TRBJ2-2; the D gene is possibly TRBD2 (6 bases). The CDR3 length is 14 residues. V lost 1 base, J lost 7 bases, and 10 bases lay in between. CDR1 is LGHNA, CDR2 YNFKEQ, per germline.

V usage is TRBV29-1 and J usage is TRBJ2-7, with D perhaps matching TRBD2 (6 bases). V was cut by 7 bases and J by 6 bases, with 16 bases left in between. This CDR3 spans 12 amino acids. Germline CDR1 reads SQVTM; CDR2 reads ANQGSEA. CDR3 sequence (DNA): TGCAGCGCCCGGGACGGCGGGGCCGAGCAGTACTTC. Translating it yields CSARDGGAEQYF.